What follows describes a single TCR beta chain. TCRdb keeps only in-frame clones here, not all; method: immunoSEQ multiplex PCR. The sample yields under 150,000 clones, about 85% seen once. The source of the sample is a study of blood T cell repertoires in COVID-19. The CDR3 contains 15 residues. Trimming cost V 6 bases and J 5 bases, with 16 bases left between them. Germline loops: CDR1 MNHEY, CDR2 SVGAGI. The chain joins TRBV6-5 to TRBJ1-4, with a possible D match to TRBD1 (6 bases). The sequence was collected from a human donor in a cohort sampled during active COVID-19. Sequencing input: peripheral blood. The CDR3 here is CASSSSRDTNEKLFF. CDR3 nucleotides: TGTGCCAGCAGCTCCTCCCGGGACACCAATGAAAAACTGTTTTTT.